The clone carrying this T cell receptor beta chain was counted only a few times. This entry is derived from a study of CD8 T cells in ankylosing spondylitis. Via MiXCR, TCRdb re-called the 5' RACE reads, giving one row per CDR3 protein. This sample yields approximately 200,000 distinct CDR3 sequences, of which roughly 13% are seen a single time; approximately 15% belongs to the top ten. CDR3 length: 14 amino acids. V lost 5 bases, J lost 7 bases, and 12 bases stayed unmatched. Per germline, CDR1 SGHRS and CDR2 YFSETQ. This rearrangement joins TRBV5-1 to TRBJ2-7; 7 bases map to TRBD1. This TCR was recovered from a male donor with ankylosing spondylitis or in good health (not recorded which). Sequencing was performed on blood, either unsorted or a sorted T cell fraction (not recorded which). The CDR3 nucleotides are TGCGCCAGCAGTCCTGACAGGGTCCCCCGGGAGCAGTACTTC. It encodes CASSPDRVPREQYF.